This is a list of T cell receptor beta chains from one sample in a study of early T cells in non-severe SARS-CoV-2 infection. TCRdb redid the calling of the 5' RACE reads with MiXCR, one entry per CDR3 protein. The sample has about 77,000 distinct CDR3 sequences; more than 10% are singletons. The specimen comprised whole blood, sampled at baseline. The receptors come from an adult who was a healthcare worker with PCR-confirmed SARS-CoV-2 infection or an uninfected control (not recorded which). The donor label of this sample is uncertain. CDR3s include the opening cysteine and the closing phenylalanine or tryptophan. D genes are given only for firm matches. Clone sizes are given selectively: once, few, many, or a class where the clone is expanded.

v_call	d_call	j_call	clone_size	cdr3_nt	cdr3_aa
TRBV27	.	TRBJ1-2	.	TGTGCCACCAAGCGAGGGGAAGCACCCTATGGCTACACCTTC	CATKRGEAPYGYTF
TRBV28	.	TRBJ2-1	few	TGTGCCAGCAGTCCGATATTATACAATGAGCAGTTCTTC	CASSPILYNEQFF
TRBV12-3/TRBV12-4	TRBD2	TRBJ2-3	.	TGTGCCAGCAGGCTCACCCGGACTAGCGGAGGCACAGATACGCAGTATTTT	CASRLTRTSGGTDTQYF
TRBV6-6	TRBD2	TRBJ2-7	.	TGTGCCAGCAGCGATACCACTAGCGGGACGCCTTACGAGCAGTACTTC	CASSDTTSGTPYEQYF
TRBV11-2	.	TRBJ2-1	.	TGTGCCAGCAGCTTAGACAGACGGGCCGAGCAGTTCTTC	CASSLDRRAEQFF
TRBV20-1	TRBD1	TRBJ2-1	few	TGCAGTGCTAGCCAGGGGGACAATGAGCAGTTCTTC	CSASQGDNEQFF
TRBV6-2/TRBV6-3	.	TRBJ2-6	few	TGTGCCAGCAGTTACGAGACTGGGGCCAACGTCCTGACTTTC	CASSYETGANVLTF
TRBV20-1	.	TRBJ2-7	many	TGCAGTGCTTCCCCGGGGCAGGTCAGCTCCTACGAGCAGTACTTC	CSASPGQVSSYEQYF
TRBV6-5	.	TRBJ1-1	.	TGTGCCAGCAGTTATTCTGCGATCCCCACTGAAGCTTTCTTT	CASSYSAIPTEAFF
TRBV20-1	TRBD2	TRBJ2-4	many	TGCAGTGCCCTTCTAGCGGGAGCAAACATTCAGTACTTC	CSALLAGANIQYF
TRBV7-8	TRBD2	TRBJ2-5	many	TGTGCCAGCAGCTCCTTCGGGTTTGCGGGAGGACCCGACCAAGAGACCCAGTACTTC	CASSSFGFAGGPDQETQYF
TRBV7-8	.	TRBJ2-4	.	TGTGCCAGCAGCCCGCGGACCCTAGCCAAAAACATTCAGTACTTC	CASSPRTLAKNIQYF
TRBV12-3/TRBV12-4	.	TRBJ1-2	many	TGTGCCAGCAGTCACCTCCGGTTTGGGGGGAACTATGGCTACACCTTC	CASSHLRFGGNYGYTF
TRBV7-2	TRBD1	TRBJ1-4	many	TGTGCCAGCAAACAGGGGGAGTCACGTTACGAAAAACTGTTTTTT	CASKQGESRYEKLFF
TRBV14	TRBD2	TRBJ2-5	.	TGTGCCAGCAGCCAATCAACCTTGACTAGCGTGGAGACCCAGTACTTC	CASSQSTLTSVETQYF
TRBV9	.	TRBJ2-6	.	TGTGCCAGCAGCGTAGCTAGAGACACGTTAGCCTCTGGGGCCAACGTCCTGACTTTC	CASSVARDTLASGANVLTF
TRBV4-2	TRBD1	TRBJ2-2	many	TGTGCCAGCAGCGGGTGGACAGGGAGCACCGGGGAGCTGTTTTTT	CASSGWTGSTGELFF
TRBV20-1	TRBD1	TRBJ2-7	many	TGCAGTGCTGAACTACAACGGACAGGGGACGGAGAGCAGTACTTC	CSAELQRTGDGEQYF
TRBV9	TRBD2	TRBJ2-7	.	TGTGCCAGCAGCGGGCTAGCGGGAGCCTACGAGCAGTACTTC	CASSGLAGAYEQYF
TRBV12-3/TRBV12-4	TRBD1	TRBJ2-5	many	TGTGCCAGCAGTTTGAGGCAGGGGGAAGAGACCCAGTACTTC	CASSLRQGEETQYF
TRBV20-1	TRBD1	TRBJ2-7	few	TGCAGTGCTGCCCGGACAGGGGTGGCCCACGAGCAGTACTTC	CSAARTGVAHEQYF
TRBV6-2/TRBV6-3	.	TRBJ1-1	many	TGTGCCAGCAGTTTCGGGCGGACTGAAGCTTTCTTT	CASSFGRTEAFF
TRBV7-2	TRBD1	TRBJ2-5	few	TGTGCCAGCAGCCGGGACAGTGCCAGGGGGACCCAGTACTTC	CASSRDSARGTQYF
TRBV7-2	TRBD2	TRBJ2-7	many	TGTGCCAGCAGCCAACGTAGCGGGGGGGCCTACGAGCAGTACTTC	CASSQRSGGAYEQYF
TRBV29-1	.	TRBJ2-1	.	TGCAGCGCAGGACAGCGATACAATGAGCAGTTCTTC	CSAGQRYNEQFF
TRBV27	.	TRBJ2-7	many	TGTGCCAGCAGTCCACGGGGGGCGTCCCACGAGCAGTACTTC	CASSPRGASHEQYF
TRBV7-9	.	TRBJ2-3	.	TGTGCCAGCAGCCGTAGCGTGGATACGCAGTATTTT	CASSRSVDTQYF
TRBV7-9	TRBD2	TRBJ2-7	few	TGTGCCAGCACCCCTCCGCCGACTAGCGGAAGATACGAGCAGTACTTC	CASTPPPTSGRYEQYF
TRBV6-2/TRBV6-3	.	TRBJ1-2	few	TGTGCCAGCAGCTACGATCAGGTCTATGGCTACACCTTC	CASSYDQVYGYTF
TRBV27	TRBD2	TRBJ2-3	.	TGTGCCAGGCCCACTAGCGGAGGCACAGATACGCAGTATTTT	CARPTSGGTDTQYF
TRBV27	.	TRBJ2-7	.	TGTGCCAGCAGTTTATCGTTCTGGCACGAGCAGTACTTC	CASSLSFWHEQYF
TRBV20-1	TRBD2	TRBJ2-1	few	TGCAGTGCAGCCACTAGCGGGACCTCCTACAATGAGCAGTTCTTC	CSAATSGTSYNEQFF
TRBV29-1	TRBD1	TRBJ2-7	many	TGCAGCGTTGAACAAAGGGGGACAGGGGCCTACGAGCAGTACTTC	CSVEQRGTGAYEQYF
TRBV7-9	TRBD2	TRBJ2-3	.	TGTGCCAGCATACCCGCCGGACTAGACCCAGATACGCAGTATTTT	CASIPAGLDPDTQYF
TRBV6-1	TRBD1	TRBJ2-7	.	TGTGCCAGCACCGGGACAGGGCGTTTGGGGCAGTACTTC	CASTGTGRLGQYF
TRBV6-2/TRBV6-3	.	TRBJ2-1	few	TGTGCCAGCAGTGACATAGCGGACCGGACTTACAATGAGCAGTTCTTC	CASSDIADRTYNEQFF